This TCR beta chain was obtained from a study of T-cell memory formation after mild COVID-19. Whole-study results and caveats: CM and EM subsets held most contracting CD4+ clones; EMRA held CD8+ ones.

This clonotype has a count of ten or more. Antigen unknown. Germline loops: CDR1 MNHEY, CDR2 SMNVEV (reference sequence). The CDR3 consists of 15 residues. V lost 3 bases and J lost 0, with 9 bases in between. Barcoded TCR alpha and TCR beta cDNA libraries with UMIs came from 5'RACE using constant-segment primers. TCRdb reprocessed the 5' RACE reads via MiXCR and lists one record per CDR3 protein. The sample includes more than 10,000 distinct CDR3 sequences, roughly 17% of them seen just once. J is TRBJ2-1 and V is TRBV27; D is perhaps TRBD1 or TRBD2 (6 bases each). The clonotype comes from a man in his late teens or twenties who had mild COVID-19 (a few samples of this study predate the infection). Cell type and time point are not known. Sample: PBMCs or a T cell subset sorted from them (not recorded which). The CDR3 region is CASSFWGASYNEQFF. The CDR3 nucleotides are TGTGCCAGCAGTTTCTGGGGGGCCTCCTACAATGAGCAGTTCTTC.